Given below is one T cell receptor (beta chain) in context. This clone's antigen is unknown. Per-nucleotide qualities are absent, and no much larger clonotype sits a single base away. These data originate in a study of OX40 agonist ivuxolimab in advanced cancers. Study-wide context: Ivuxolimab was an agonistic, fully human IgG2 monoclonal antibody directed against OX40 (CD134), a costimulatory receptor. Intravenous ivuxolimab was administered to patients every 2 weeks at six dose levels: 0.01, 0.1, 0.3, 1.5, 3 and 10 mg/kg. Of the roughly 52 dose-escalation patients, hepatocellular carcinoma was present in about 20, melanoma in around 15, renal cell carcinoma in 9 and head and neck cancer in 9. The dose-escalation cohort was around 83% male with a mean age of 60 years, ranging from roughly 20 to 80. Prior anti-PD-1, anti-PD-L1 or anti-CTLA-4 therapy was permitted, and checkpoint inhibitors had been received by about two fifths of dose-escalation patients. Three dose-escalation patients achieved partial responses, one with hepatocellular carcinoma and two with cutaneous melanoma. Peripheral TCRbeta sequencing aimed to test whether ivuxolimab altered TCR sequence diversity and caused clonal T-cell expansion. The paper describes the monotherapy dose-escalation part (N of about 57 patients) of the phase I trial of ivuxolimab.

What the study reported, not specific to this receptor: On average, CD8+ T cells showed more expanded clones than CD4+ T cells after ivuxolimab. The antigen specificity of the clonally expanded peripheral T cells was not determined. At doses of 0.1 to 3.0 mg/kg, clonal expansion of both CD4+ and CD8+ T cells in blood was seen between baseline and week 6. In partial responders in the 0.1-3.0 mg/kg groups, normalized peripheral clonal expansion was found to be among the lowest, especially among CD8+ T cells. Low levels of normalized T-cell clonal expansion were also seen in some nonresponding patients.

CDR3 length: 16 amino acids, cysteine to phenylalanine. The DNA shown is the 48-base CDR3, in frame from base 1. At the junction V is shortened by 0 bases and J by 2 bases, with 13 bases in between. CDR1 and CDR2 are drawn from the germline V gene: SGHRS, YFSETQ. For sequencing of the TCRbeta CDR3 region, genomic DNA was extracted from the sorted cells. TCRbeta CDR3 regions were sequenced using the immunoSEQ Assay. TCRdb stores this immuneACCESS table with in-frame sequences only. Part of the clones is absent; in the studies checked, under half of the shortfall reflects unresolved V genes, and no reason is known for the rest. The sample yields tens of thousands of clones; 84% were counted once. The ten largest make up 4.4% of the sample. The trial excluded patients who had a history of autoimmune disease or who were on systemic immunosuppression. Peripheral blood for TCR sequencing was collected from all dose cohorts at baseline, on cycle 4 day 1, and on cycle 7 day 1. The samples were taken from a phase I, first-in-human, multicenter, open-label dose-escalation trial of ivuxolimab. The trial enrolled adults with locally advanced or metastatic head and neck squamous cell, hepatocellular, melanoma or renal cell carcinoma. Before TCR sequencing, CD4+ and CD8+ T cells were separately sorted from peripheral blood.

The chain was built from TRBV5-1 and TRBJ2-3; the D call is tentative, TRBD1 or TRBD2, as each matches 5 bases. The receptor's source is an adult with an advanced solid tumor such as melanoma, head and neck, liver or kidney cancer. Sequencing used CD4+ or CD8+ T cells sorted from blood, obtained in a trial of the OX40 agonist ivuxolimab. The sequenced DNA is TGCGCCAGCAGCTTGGGGGTTGGGGGATTCACAGATACGCAGTATTTT. Its coded protein is CASSLGVGGFTDTQYF.